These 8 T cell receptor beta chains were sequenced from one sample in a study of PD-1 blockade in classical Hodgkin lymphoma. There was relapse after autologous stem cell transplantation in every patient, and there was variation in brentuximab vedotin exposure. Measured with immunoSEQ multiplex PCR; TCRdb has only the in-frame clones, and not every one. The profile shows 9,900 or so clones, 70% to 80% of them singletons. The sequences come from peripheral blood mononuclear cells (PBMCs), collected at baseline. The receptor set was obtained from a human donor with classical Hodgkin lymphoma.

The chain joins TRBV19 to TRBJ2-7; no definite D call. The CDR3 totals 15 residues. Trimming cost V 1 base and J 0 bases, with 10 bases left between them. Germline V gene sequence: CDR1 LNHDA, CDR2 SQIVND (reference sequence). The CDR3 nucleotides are TGTGCCAGTAGTATAGCGCACCCTAGCTCCTACGAGCAGTACTTC. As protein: CASSIAHPSSYEQYF.

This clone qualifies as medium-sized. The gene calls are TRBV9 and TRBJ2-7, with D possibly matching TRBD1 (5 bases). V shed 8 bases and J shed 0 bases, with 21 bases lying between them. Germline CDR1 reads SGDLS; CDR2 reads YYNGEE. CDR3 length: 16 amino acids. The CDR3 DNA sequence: TGTGCCAGAGCGTATAAGTGGGGCCTGAGCTCCTACGAGCAGTACTTC. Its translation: CARAYKWGLSSYEQYF.

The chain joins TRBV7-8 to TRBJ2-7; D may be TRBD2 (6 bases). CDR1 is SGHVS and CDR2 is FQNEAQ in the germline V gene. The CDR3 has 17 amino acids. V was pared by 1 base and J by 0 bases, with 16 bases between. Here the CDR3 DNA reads TGTGCCAGCAGCTTAGGGAGGCGGGGCGGACGCTCCTACGAGCAGTACTTC. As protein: CASSLGRRGGRSYEQYF.

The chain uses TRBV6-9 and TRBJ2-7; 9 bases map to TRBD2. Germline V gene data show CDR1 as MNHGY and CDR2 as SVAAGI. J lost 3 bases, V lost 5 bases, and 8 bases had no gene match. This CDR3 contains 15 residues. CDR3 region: CASSELSSGVYEQYF. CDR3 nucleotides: TGTGCCAGCAGTGAACTGTCTAGCGGGGTCTACGAGCAGTACTTC.

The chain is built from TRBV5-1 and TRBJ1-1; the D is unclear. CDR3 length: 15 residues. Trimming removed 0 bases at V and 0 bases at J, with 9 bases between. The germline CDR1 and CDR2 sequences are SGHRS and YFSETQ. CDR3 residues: CASSLAVGMNTEAFF. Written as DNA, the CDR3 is TGCGCCAGCAGCTTGGCAGTGGGGATGAACACTGAAGCTTTCTTT.

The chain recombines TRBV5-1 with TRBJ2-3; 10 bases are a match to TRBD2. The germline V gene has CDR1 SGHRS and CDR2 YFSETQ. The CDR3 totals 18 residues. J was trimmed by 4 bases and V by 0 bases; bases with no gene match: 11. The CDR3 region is CASSLAKALAGAPDTQYF. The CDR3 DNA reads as TGCGCCAGCAGCTTGGCCAAAGCCCTAGCGGGAGCTCCAGATACGCAGTATTTT. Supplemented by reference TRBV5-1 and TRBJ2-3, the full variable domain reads KAGVTQTPRYLIKTRGQQVTLSCSPISGHRSVSWYQQTPGQGLQFLFEYFSETQRNKGNFPGRFSGRQFSNSRSEMNVSTLELGDSALYLCASSLAKALAGAPDTQYFGPGTRLTVL.

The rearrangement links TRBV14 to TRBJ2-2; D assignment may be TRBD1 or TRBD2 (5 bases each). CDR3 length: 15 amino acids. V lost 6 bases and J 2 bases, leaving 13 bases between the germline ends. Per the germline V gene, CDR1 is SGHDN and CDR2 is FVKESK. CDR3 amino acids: CASRLGTANTGELFF. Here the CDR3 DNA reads TGTGCCAGCAGACTAGGGACCGCTAACACCGGGGAGCTGTTTTTT.

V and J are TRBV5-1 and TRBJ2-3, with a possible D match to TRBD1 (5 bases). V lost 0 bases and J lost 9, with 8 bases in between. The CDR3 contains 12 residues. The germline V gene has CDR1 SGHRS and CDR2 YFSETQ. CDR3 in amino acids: CASSLDRNTQYF. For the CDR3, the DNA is TGCGCCAGCAGCTTGGACAGGAACACGCAGTATTTT.